The 10 T cell receptor beta chains reported below all come from one sample, sequenced in a study of CD8 T cells in Susac syndrome. RNA, at about 0.45 to 1 ug, was reverse transcribed with random hexamers. One entry per CDR3 protein, called by TCRdb with MiXCR from the immunoSEQ multiplex PCR reads. The sample has fewer than 140,000 distinct CDR3 sequences, approximately 94% seen once; the top ten hold over 0.4%. Sequencing was performed on CD8+ T cells from PBMCs. The receptor source for this set is a human donor with Susac syndrome.

The chain is built from TRBV29-1 and TRBJ2-1; 10 bases map to TRBD1. Germline CDR1 is SQVTM and CDR2 is ANQGSEA. This CDR3 has 12 residues. The trim removed 7 bases at V and 5 bases at J, leaving 2 bases unmatched. CDR3 region: CSGTGGHNEQFF. DNA of the CDR3: TGCAGCGGGACAGGGGGGCACAATGAGCAGTTCTTC.

This clonotype occurred once. The rearrangement uses TRBV29-1 and TRBJ2-2; TRBD2 matches 10 bases. The J segment lost 4 bases and the V segment lost 6 bases, leaving 5 bases of the junction unmatched. The CDR3 runs to 14 residues. Germline V gives CDR1 SQVTM, CDR2 ANQGSEA. In DNA, the CDR3 is TGCAGCGTACTAGCGGGACGTACCACCGGGGAGCTGTTTTTT. Encoded protein: CSVLAGRTTGELFF.

V gene TRBV6-5 combines with J gene TRBJ2-5; TRBD1 matches at 10 bases. V lost 5 bases to trimming and J lost 1 base; unmatched junction nucleotides: 4. The CDR3 length is 15 residues. In germline, CDR1 is MNHEY, CDR2 SVGAGI. In nucleotides, the CDR3 is TGTGCCAGCAGTAGAGACAGGGGGCGCCAAGAGACCCAGTACTTC. Its translation is CASSRDRGRQETQYF.

This chain joins TRBV20-1 and TRBJ2-7, with D tentatively TRBD1 (6 bases). V lost 6 bases to trimming and J lost 1 base, with 19 bases between them. CDR1 is DFQATT, CDR2 SNEGSKA, per germline (reference sequence). The CDR3 covers 15 residues. CDR3 DNA: TGCAGTGCCACCCGACCGGGACACCTATCCTACGAGCAGTACTTC. This codes for CSATRPGHLSYEQYF.

This clonotype is a singleton in its sample. V and J are TRBV4-1 and TRBJ2-3, with a weak D call TRBD2 (6 bases). The germline V gene has CDR1 MGHRA and CDR2 YSYEKL. V lost 5 bases, J lost 10 bases, and 13 bases lay in between. This CDR3 is 12 amino acids long. CDR3: CASSLGLGSQYF. In DNA, the CDR3 is TGCGCCAGCAGCTTGGGACTGGGGTCGCAGTATTTT.

The chain carries TRBV7-3 and TRBJ2-1; no clear D. Between the trimmed V and J ends, which lost 5 bases and 13 bases, there was a span of 9 bases. The CDR3 spans 10 residues. CDR1 is SGHTA and CDR2 is FQGTGA in the germline V gene. The CDR3 protein is CASSPPGQFF. The CDR3 DNA reads TGTGCCAGCAGCCCCCCGGGCCAGTTCTTC.

The genes are TRBV9 and TRBJ2-5; D is unresolved. V was trimmed by 0 bases and J by 8 bases, leaving 11 bases between them. CDR3 length: 13 residues. Germline values: CDR1 SGDLS, CDR2 YYNGEE. The CDR3 region has the DNA TGTGCCAGCAGCGTAGGGTCAGGCGACACCCAGTACTTC. It codes for CASSVGSGDTQYF.

The rearrangement links TRBV5-4 to TRBJ1-1, with a tentative D call TRBD1 (6 bases). CDR1 and CDR2 from the germline V gene are SGHNT and YYREEE (reference sequence). The CDR3 length is 13 residues. V was pared by 6 bases and J by 1 base, with 10 bases between. The CDR3: CASNPTGNTEAFF. CDR3 in DNA: TGTGCCAGCAACCCGACAGGGAACACTGAAGCTTTCTTT.

For the CDR3, the DNA is TGCAGTGCTAGAAAACGGACGTCAACTGAAGCTTTCTTT. Translation: CSARKRTSTEAFF. The chain couples TRBV20-1 to TRBJ1-1; D uncertain. The CDR3 runs to 13 residues. CDR1 and CDR2 from the germline V gene are DFQATT and SNEGSKA (reference sequence). V lost 2 bases and J 5 bases, leaving 12 bases between the germline ends.

This chain connects TRBV5-6 to TRBJ2-1; 12 bases fit TRBD2. Germline V gene data show CDR1 as SGHDT and CDR2 as YYEEEE. This CDR3 is 15 amino acids long. Trimming cost V 2 bases and J 4 bases; bases outside gene matches: 1. The CDR3 region is CASSFGTSGYNEQFF. DNA for the CDR3: TGTGCCAGCAGCTTCGGGACTAGCGGGTACAATGAGCAGTTCTTC.